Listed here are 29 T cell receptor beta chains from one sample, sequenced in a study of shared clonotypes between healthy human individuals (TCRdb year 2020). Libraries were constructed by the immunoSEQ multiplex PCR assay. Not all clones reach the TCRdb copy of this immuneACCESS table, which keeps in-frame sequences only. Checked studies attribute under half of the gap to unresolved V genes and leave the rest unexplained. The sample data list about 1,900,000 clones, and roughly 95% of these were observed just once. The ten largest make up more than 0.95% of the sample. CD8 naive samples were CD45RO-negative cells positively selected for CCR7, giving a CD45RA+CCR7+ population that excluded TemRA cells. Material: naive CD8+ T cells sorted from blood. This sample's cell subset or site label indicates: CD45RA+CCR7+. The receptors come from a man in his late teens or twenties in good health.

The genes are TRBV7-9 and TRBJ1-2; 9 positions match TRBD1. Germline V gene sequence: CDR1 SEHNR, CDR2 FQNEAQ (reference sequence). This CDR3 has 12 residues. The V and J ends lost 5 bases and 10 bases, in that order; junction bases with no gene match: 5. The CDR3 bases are TGTGCCAGCAGCCCTAGGGACAGGGACTACACCTTC. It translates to CASSPRDRDYTF.

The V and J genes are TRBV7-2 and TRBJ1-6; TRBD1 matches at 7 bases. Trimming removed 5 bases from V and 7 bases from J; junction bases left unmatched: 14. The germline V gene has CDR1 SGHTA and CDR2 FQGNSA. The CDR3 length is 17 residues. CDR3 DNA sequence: TGTGCCAGCAGCCCAACAGGGGACGGTAGGGGGAATTCACCCCTCCACTTT. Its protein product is CASSPTGDGRGNSPLHF.

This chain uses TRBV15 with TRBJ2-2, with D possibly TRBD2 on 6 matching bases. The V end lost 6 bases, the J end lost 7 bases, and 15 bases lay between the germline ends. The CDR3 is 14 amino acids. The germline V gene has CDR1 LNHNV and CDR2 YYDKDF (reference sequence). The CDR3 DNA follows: TGTGCCACCAGTTTGGAGGGAGTGGTCGGGGAGCTGTTTTTT. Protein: CATSLEGVVGELFF.

This chain's CDR3 is CASRVGLNTGELFF. In DNA form, the CDR3 reads TGTGCCAGCAGGGTTGGCCTGAACACCGGGGAGCTGTTTTTT. The rearrangement uses TRBV9 and TRBJ2-2; D not resolved. V lost 5 bases to trimming and J lost 1 base, with 9 bases between them. The CDR3 runs to 14 residues. Germline V CDR1 and CDR2: SGDLS, YYNGEE.

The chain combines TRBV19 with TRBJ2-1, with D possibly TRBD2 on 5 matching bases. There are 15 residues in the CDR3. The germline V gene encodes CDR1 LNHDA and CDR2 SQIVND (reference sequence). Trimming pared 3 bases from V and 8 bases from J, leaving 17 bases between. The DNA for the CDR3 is TGTGCCAGTAGTATTGATTTAGAGGACTCCGATGAGCAGTTCTTC. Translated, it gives CASSIDLEDSDEQFF.

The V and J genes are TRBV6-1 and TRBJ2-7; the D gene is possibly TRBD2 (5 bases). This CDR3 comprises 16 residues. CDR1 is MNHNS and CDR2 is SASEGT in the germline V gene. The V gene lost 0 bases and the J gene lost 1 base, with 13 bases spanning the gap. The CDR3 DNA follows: TGTGCCAGCAGTGAAGCGCGGGTTGTTCGGTCCTACGAGCAGTACTTC. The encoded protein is CASSEARVVRSYEQYF.

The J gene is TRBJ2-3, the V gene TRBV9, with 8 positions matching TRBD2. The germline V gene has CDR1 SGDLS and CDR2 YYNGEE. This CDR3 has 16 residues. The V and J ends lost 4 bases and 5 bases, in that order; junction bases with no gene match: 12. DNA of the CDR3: TGTGCCAGCAGCCCCTATGGAGCGGGAGATAAAGATACGCAGTATTTT. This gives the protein CASSPYGAGDKDTQYF.

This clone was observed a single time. In DNA form, the CDR3 reads TGTGCCAGCAGTGATTTTCCCGATCCCTACGAGCAGTACTTC. Protein sequence: CASSDFPDPYEQYF. V usage is TRBV6-5 and J usage is TRBJ2-7; D uncertain. V was clipped by 5 bases and J by 2 bases, with 13 bases between them. Germline CDR1 and CDR2: MNHEY and SVGAGI. The CDR3 extends over 14 amino acids.

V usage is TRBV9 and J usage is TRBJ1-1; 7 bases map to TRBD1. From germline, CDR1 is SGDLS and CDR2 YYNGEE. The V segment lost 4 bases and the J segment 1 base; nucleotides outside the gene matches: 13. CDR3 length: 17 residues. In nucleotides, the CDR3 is TGTGCCAGCAGCCCAAGGACAGGATCTTATCAGAACACTGAAGCTTTCTTT. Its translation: CASSPRTGSYQNTEAFF.

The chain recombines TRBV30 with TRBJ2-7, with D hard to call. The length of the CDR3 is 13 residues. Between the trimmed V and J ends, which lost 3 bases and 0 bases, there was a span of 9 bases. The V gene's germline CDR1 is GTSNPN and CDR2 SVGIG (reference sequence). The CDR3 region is CAWRPDSSYEQYF. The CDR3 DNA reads TGTGCCTGGAGACCGGATTCCTCCTACGAGCAGTACTTC.

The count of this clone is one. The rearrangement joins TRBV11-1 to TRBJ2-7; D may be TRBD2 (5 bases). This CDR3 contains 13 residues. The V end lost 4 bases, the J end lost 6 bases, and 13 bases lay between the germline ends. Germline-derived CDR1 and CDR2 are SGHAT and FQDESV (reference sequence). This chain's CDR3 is CASSSLTTSEQYF. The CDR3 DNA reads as TGTGCCAGCAGCTCCTTGACTACGTCCGAGCAGTACTTC.

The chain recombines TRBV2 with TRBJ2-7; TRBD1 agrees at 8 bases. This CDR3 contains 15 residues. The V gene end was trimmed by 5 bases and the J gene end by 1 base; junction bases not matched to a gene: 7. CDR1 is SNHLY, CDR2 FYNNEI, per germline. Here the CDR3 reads CASSTDREVSYEQYF. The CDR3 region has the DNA TGTGCCAGCAGTACGGACAGGGAGGTGTCCTACGAGCAGTACTTC.

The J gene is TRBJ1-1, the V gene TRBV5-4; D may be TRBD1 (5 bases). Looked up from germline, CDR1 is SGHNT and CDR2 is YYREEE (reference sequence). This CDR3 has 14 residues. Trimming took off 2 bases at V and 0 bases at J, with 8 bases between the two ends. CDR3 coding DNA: TGTGCCAGCAGCTTAGGGGCCTTGAACACTGAAGCTTTCTTT. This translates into CASSLGALNTEAFF. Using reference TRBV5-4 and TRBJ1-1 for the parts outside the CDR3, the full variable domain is ETGVTQSPTHLIKTRGQQVTLRCSSQSGHNTVSWYQQALGQGPQFIFQYYREEENGRGNFPPRFSGLQFPNYSSELNVNALELDDSALYLCASSLGALNTEAFFGQGTRLTVV.

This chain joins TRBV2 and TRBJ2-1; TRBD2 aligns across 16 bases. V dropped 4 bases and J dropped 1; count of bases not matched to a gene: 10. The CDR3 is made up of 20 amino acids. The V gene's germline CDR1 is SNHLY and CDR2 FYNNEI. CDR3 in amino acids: CASSGPGTSGRAGSYNEQFF. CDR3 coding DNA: TGTGCCAGCAGTGGCCCAGGGACTAGCGGGAGGGCAGGATCCTACAATGAGCAGTTCTTC.

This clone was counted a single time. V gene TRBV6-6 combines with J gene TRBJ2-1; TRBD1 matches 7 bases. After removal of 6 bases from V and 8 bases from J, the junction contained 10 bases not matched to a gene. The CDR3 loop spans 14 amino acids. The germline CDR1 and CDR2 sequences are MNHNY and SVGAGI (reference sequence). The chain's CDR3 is CASSPLTGIDEQFF. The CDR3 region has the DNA TGTGCCAGCAGCCCACTGACAGGGATCGATGAGCAGTTCTTC.

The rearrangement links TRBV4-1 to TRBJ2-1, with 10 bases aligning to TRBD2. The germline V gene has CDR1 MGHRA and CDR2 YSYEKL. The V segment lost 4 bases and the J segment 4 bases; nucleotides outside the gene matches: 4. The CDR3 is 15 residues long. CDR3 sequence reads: CASSLAGGEYNEQFF. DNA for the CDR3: TGCGCCAGCAGCCTAGCGGGAGGTGAATACAATGAGCAGTTCTTC.

The CDR3 DNA is TGTGCCTGGAGTGTACTTGGGGAAACCTACGAGCAGTACTTC. It encodes CAWSVLGETYEQYF. The genes are TRBV30 and TRBJ2-7; D gene ambiguous. The CDR3 consists of 14 residues. Trimming left V 0 bases short and J 2 bases short, with 11 bases between. Per the germline V gene, CDR1 is GTSNPN and CDR2 is SVGIG (reference sequence).

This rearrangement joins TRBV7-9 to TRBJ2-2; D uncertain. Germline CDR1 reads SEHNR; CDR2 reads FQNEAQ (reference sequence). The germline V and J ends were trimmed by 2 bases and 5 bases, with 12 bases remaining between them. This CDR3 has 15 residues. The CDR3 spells CASSLFKVSTGELFF. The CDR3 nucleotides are TGTGCCAGCAGCTTATTCAAGGTTTCGACCGGGGAGCTGTTTTTT.

The CDR3 region is CASRRTGVPYEQYF. CDR3 in DNA: TGTGCCAGCAGGAGGACAGGGGTCCCCTACGAGCAGTACTTC. V usage is TRBV25-1 and J usage is TRBJ2-7, with 9 positions matching TRBD1. J gave up 2 bases and V 6 bases, and 5 bases lay outside the gene matches. In germline, CDR1 is MGHDK, CDR2 SYGVNS. The CDR3 is made up of 14 amino acids.

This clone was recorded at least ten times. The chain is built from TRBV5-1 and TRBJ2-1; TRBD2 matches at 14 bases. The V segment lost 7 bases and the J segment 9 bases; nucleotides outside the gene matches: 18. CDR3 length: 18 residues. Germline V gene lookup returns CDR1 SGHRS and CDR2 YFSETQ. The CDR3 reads CASYRLSGLAGVASEQFF. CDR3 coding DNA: TGCGCCAGCTACCGCCTATCGGGACTAGCGGGAGTAGCAAGTGAGCAGTTCTTC. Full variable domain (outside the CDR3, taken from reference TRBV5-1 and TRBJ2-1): KAGVTQTPRYLIKTRGQQVTLSCSPISGHRSVSWYQQTPGQGLQFLFEYFSETQRNKGNFPGRFSGRQFSNSRSEMNVSTLELGDSALYLCASYRLSGLAGVASEQFFGPGTRLTVL.

DNA of the CDR3: TGTGCCAGCAGCATCCGACTAGCGGGAGGGCCATATTATGAGCAGTTCTTC. Translating gives CASSIRLAGGPYYEQFF. V and J are TRBV7-8 and TRBJ2-1; 14 nucleotides match TRBD2. The CDR3 covers 17 residues. The germline gives CDR1 SGHVS, CDR2 FQNEAQ. V shed 5 bases, J shed 8 bases, and the junction held 11 bases outside the gene matches. Full variable domain (missing parts from reference TRBV7-8 and TRBJ2-1): GAGVSQSPRYKVAKRGQDVALRCDPISGHVSLFWYQQALGQGPEFLTYFQNEAQLDKSGLPSDRFFAERPEGSVSTLKIQRTQQEDSAVYLCASSIRLAGGPYYEQFFGPGTRLTVL.

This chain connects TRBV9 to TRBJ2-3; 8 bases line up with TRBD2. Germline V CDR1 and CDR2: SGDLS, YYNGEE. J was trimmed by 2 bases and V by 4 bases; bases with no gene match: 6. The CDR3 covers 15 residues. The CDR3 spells CASSLSGSPTDTQYF. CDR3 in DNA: TGTGCCAGCAGCCTCAGCGGGAGCCCCACAGATACGCAGTATTTT. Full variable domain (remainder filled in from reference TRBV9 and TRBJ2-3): DSGVTQTPKHLITATGQRVTLRCSPRSGDLSVYWYQQSLDQGLQFLIQYYNGEERAKGNILERFSAQQFPDLHSELNLSSLELGDSALYFCASSLSGSPTDTQYFGPGTRLTVL.

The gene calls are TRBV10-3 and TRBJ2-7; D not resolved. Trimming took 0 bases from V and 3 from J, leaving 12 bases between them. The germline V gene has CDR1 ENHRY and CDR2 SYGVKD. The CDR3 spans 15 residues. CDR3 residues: CAISESWGRNYEQYF. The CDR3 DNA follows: TGTGCCATCAGTGAGTCCTGGGGAAGGAACTACGAGCAGTACTTC.

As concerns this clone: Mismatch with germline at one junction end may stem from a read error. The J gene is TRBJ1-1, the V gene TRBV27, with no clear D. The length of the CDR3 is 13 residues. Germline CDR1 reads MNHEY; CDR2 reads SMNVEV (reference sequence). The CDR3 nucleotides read TGTGCCAGCAGTTTATCGTTGAACGCTGAAGCTTTCTTT. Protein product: CASSLSLNAEAFF.

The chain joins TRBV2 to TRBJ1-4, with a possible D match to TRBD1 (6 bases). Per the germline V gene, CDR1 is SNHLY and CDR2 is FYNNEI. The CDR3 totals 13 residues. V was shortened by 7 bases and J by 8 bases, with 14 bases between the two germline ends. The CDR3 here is CASTAAQGEKLFF. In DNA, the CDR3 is TGTGCCAGCACCGCGGCCCAGGGGGAAAAACTGTTTTTT.

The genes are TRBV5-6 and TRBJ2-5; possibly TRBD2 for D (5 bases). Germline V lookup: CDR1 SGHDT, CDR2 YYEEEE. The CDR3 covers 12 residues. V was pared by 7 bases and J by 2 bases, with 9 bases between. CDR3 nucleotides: TGTGCCAGCGGGAGCTCGCAAGAGACCCAGTACTTC. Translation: CASGSSQETQYF.

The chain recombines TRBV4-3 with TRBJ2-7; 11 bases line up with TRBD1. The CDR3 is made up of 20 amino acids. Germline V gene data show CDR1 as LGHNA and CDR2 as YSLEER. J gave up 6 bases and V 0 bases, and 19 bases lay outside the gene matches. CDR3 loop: CASSQESTHGTGGLIGEQYF. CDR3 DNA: TGCGCCAGCAGCCAAGAGTCCACTCATGGGACAGGGGGACTGATCGGCGAGCAGTACTTC.

CDR3 nucleotides: TGTGCCAGCAGTTACTCGATCGGCCACGAGCAGTACTTC. Amino acids: CASSYSIGHEQYF. This chain joins TRBV6-6 and TRBJ2-7, with no clear D. CDR1 is MNHNY and CDR2 is SVGAGI in the germline V gene (reference sequence). CDR3 length equals 13 residues. V was clipped by 0 bases and J by 5 bases, with 8 bases between them.

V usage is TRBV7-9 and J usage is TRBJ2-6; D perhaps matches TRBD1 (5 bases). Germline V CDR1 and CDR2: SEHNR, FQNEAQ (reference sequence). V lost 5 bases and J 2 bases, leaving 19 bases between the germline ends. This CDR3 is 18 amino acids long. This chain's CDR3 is CASSQTAGQTPGANVLTF. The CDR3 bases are TGTGCCAGCAGCCAGACGGCAGGGCAAACCCCTGGGGCCAACGTCCTGACTTTC.